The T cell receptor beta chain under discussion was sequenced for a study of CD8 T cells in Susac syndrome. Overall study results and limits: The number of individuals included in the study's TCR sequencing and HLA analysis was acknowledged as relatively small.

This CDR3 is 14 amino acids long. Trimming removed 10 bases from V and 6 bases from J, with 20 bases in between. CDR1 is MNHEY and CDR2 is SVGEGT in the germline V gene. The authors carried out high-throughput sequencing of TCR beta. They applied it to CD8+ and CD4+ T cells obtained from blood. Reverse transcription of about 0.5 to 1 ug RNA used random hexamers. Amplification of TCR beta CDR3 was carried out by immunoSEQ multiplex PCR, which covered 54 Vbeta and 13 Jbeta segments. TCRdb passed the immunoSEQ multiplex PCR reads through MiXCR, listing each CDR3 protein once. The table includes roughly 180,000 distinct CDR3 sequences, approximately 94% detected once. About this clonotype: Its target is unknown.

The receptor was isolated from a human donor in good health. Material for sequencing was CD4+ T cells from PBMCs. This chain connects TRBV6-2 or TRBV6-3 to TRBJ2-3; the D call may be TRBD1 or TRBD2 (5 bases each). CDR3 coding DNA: TGTGCCACGAAGGGACCCTTAGAGGGGGATACGCAGTATTTT. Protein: CATKGPLEGDTQYF.